By its share, the clone carrying this T cell receptor beta chain is medium-sized (0.01 to 0.1%). Its antigen is undetermined. Sequenced with the Oncomine TCR Beta short-read assay was DNA taken from cultured CD4+ T cells. TCRdb re-called the PCR reads through MiXCR, storing one row per CDR3 protein. The sample includes some 10,000 distinct CDR3 sequences, more than 30% of them seen just once. The sample originates from a study of vaccination and CD4 T cells after COVID-19. Study in general: Recovered patients in the cohort numbered six men and four women, two of them Hispanic. Post-vaccine sampling followed dose two by a median approximately 70 days (range 14 to 241). The authors used overlapping spike peptides from SARS-CoV-2, HCoV-NL63, HCoV-OC43 and HCoV-229E to stimulate cells.

The sample's treatment: roughly nine-day PBMC culture with coronavirus spike peptide pools or control peptides (ViraFEST assay). The specimen was cultured CD4+ T cells from blood. This clonotype originated in a human donor with COVID-19.

The CDR3, as DNA: TGTGCCAGCTCGATAACAGGGGGCGGCAATCAGCCCCAGCATTTT. Encoded protein: CASSITGGGNQPQHF. The V call is TRBV27, the J call TRBJ1-5; the match to TRBD1 covers 9 bases. Germline loops: CDR1 MNHEY, CDR2 SMNVEV (reference sequence). The CDR3 sequence is 15 residues long. After removal of 8 bases from V and 2 bases from J, the junction contained 7 bases not matched to a gene.